The rows below give T cell receptor beta chains drawn from one sample of a study of blood T cell repertoires in COVID-19. Clones were read by immunoSEQ multiplex PCR, and TCRdb kept only the in-frame ones, dropping some. The repertoire holds more than 400,000 clones, with 80% to 90% as singletons. Input material: peripheral blood. The origin of the receptors is a human donor in a cohort sampled during active COVID-19. Both conserved end residues are part of each CDR3. Each record gives: J gene, V gene, CDR3 protein.

TRBJ1-4,TRBV7-9,CASSFARSENNEKLFF
TRBJ2-6,TRBV7-8,CASSYFSYRGPGANVLTF
TRBJ1-1,TRBV7-9,CASRPGTGGEVAEAFF
TRBJ2-1,TRBV18,CASSTGLANNNEQFF
TRBJ2-1,TRBV7-7,CASSFNPGAGNEQFF
TRBJ1-1,TRBV5-5,CASSLEAGRNTEAFF
TRBJ2-5,TRBV15,CATSRVLNQETQYF
TRBJ1-6,TRBV28,CASSLRGDSSYNSPLHF
TRBJ2-7,TRBV14,CASSPLGMGSSYEQYF
TRBJ1-6,TRBV7-9,CASSLYRYNSPLHF
TRBJ2-7,TRBV19,CASSIGGTGAYEQYF
TRBJ2-1,TRBV4-3,CASSQGRLAPLNEQFF
TRBJ1-1,TRBV28,CASSTHEGQGAEGTEAFF
TRBJ2-7,TRBV9,CASSEEGNEQYF
TRBJ2-3,TRBV24-1,CATSDLLGQGRQYF
TRBJ1-4,TRBV27,CASRPPRQFRPEKLFF
TRBJ2-3,TRBV9,CASSVGLVADTQYF
TRBJ1-4,TRBV7-8,CASSFGTEGLELFF
TRBJ1-1,TRBV19,CASSRHAMNTEAFF
TRBJ2-5,TRBV7-3,CASSLTGGRETQYF
TRBJ1-1,TRBV11-1,CASSLEGTGYQAFF
TRBJ2-5,TRBV29-1,CSVEYAASGAPETQYF
TRBJ2-7,TRBV5-4,CASSRRQAGYEQYF
TRBJ1-2,TRBV23-1,CASRQLPGLRNYGYTF
TRBJ2-5,TRBV19,CASSPGGRGQSQYF
TRBJ1-5,TRBV15,CATSRVIGTPSVPQHF
TRBJ2-1,TRBV3-1/TRBV3-2,CASSQDAAYNEQFF
TRBJ2-1,TRBV5-1,CASSSGGGGNNEQFF
TRBJ1-2,TRBV2,CASSAGQTNYGYTF
TRBJ2-3,TRBV7-3,CASSLNAVTNLPGDTQYF
TRBJ2-5,TRBV6-5,CASSYLGAIQETQYF
TRBJ1-3,TRBV5-6,CASSSPTVSGNTIYF
TRBJ2-7,TRBV11-3,CASSFGGQGIHEQYF
TRBJ2-2,TRBV3-1/TRBV3-2,CASSLNTGELFF
TRBJ2-6,TRBV28,CASSPISPGANVLTF
TRBJ2-3,TRBV18,CASSPSQGSSDTQYF
TRBJ2-7,TRBV7-9,CASSSARGQGRYEQYF
TRBJ1-1,TRBV9,CASSAAASLKAFF
TRBJ1-1,TRBV19,CASSTTGTGGTEAFF
TRBJ1-2,TRBV19,CASSIQGGGYTF
TRBJ2-1,TRBV30,CAWSFRSLSAPTRQFF
TRBJ2-3,TRBV12-3/TRBV12-4,CASSVQDTQYF
TRBJ2-1,TRBV7-2,CASRPSGRGLNNEQFF
TRBJ2-2,TRBV5-1,CASSPTGGPGELFF
TRBJ1-2,TRBV11-2,CASSPQAQGANSYGYTF
TRBJ2-2,TRBV5-1,CASQDSSNTGELFF
TRBJ2-5,TRBV7-8,CASSFGLAGGKETQYF
TRBJ2-7,TRBV7-2,CASSSMRGTYEQYF
TRBJ1-4,TRBV28,CASSGVKPGGEKLFF
TRBJ1-1,TRBV28,CASSSVVTEAFF
TRBJ2-3,TRBV7-2,CASRGTSGITDTQYF
TRBJ1-5,TRBV30,CAWSVLGVGNQPQHF
TRBJ1-5,TRBV27,CASSPWTGNQPQHF